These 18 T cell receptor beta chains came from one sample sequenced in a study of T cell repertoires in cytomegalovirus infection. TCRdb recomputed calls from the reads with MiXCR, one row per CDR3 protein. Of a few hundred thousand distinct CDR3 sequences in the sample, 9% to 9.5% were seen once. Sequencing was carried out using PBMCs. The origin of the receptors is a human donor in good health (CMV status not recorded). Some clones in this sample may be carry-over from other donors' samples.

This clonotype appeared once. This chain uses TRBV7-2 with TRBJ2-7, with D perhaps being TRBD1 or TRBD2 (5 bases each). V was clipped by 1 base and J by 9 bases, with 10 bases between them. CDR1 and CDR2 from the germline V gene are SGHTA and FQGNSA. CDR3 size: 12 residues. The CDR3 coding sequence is TGTGCCAGCAGCTTAGGGGACCCCGGGCAGTACTTC. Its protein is CASSLGDPGQYF.

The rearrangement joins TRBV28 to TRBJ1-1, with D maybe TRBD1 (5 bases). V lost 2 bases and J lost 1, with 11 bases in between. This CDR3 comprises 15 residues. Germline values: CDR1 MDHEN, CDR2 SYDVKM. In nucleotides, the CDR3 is TGTGCCAGCAGTTTAGGGTCGGGGCAGAACACTGAAGCTTTCTTT. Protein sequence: CASSLGSGQNTEAFF.

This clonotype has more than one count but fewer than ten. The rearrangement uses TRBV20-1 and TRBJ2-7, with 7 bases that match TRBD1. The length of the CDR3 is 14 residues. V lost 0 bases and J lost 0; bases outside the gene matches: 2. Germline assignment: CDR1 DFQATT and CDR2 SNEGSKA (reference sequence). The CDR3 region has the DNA TGCAGTGCTAGAGAAGGGACAGCCTCCTACGAGCAGTACTTC. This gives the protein CSAREGTASYEQYF.

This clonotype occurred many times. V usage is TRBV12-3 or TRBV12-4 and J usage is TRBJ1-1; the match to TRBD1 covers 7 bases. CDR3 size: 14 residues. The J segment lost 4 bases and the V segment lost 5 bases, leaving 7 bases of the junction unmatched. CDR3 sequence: CASSPTDRPTEAFF. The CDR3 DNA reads TGTGCCAGCAGTCCCACGGACAGGCCCACTGAAGCTTTCTTT.

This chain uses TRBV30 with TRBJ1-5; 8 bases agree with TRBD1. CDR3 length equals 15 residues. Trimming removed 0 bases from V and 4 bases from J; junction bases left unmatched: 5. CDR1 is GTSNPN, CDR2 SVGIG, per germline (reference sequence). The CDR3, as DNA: TGTGCCTGGAGTGTAGATAGGACAGGGAATCAGCCCCAGCATTTT. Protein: CAWSVDRTGNQPQHF. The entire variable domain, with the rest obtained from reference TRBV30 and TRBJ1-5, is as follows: SQTIHQWPATLVQPVGSPLSLECTVEGTSNPNLYWYRQAAGRGLQLLFYSVGIGQISSEVPQNLSASRPQDRQFILSSKKLLLSDSGFYLCAWSVDRTGNQPQHFGDGTRLSIL.

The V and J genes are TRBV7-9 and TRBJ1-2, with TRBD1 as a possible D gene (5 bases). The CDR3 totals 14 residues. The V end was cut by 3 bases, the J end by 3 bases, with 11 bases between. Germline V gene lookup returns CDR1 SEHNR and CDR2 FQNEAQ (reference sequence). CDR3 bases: TGTGCCAGCAGCTTTTTCGACAGTCACTATGGCTACACCTTC. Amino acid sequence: CASSFFDSHYGYTF.

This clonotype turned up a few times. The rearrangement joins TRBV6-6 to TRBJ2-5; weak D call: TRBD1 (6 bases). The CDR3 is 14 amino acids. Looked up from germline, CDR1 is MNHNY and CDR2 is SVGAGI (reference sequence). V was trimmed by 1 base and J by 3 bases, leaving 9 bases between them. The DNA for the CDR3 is TGTGCCAGCAGTTACTTTGCAGGGGAAGAGACCCAGTACTTC. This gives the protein CASSYFAGEETQYF.

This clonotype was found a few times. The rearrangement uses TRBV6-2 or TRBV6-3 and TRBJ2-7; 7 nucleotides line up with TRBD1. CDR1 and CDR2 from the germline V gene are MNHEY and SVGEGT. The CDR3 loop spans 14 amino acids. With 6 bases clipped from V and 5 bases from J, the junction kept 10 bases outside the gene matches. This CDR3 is CASRPRQGDDEQYF. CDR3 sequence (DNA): TGTGCCAGCAGACCCCGACAGGGCGACGACGAGCAGTACTTC.

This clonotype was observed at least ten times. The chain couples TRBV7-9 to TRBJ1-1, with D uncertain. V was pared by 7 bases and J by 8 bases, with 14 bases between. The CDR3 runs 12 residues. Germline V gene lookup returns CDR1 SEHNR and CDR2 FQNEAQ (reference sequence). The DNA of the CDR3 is TGTGCCAGCACGGACCGCAGCGAGGAAGCTTTCTTT. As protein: CASTDRSEEAFF.

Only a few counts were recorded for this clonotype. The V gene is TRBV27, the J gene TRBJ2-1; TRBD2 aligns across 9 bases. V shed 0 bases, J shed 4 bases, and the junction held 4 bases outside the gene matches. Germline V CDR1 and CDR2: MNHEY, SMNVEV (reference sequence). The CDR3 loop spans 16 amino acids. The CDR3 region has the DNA TGTGCCAGCAGTTTATCAAGCGGGGGGTGGTACAATGAGCAGTTCTTC. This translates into CASSLSSGGWYNEQFF.

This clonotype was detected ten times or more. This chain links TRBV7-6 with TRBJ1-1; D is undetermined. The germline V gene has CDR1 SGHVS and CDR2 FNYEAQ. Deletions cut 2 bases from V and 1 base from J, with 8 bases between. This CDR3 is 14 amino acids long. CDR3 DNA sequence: TGTGCCAGCAGCTTATACAAGACGAACACTGAAGCTTTCTTT. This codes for CASSLYKTNTEAFF.

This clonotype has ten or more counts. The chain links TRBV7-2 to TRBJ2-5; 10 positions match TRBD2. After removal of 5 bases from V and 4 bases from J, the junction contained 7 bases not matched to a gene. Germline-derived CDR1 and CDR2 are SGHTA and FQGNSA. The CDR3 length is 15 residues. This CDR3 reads CASSPNLAGAETQYF. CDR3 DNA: TGTGCCAGCAGCCCTAACCTAGCGGGGGCAGAGACCCAGTACTTC.

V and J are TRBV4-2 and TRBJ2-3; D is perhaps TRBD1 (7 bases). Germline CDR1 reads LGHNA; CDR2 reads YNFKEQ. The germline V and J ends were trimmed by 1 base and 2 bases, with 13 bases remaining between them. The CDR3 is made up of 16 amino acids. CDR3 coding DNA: TGTGCCAGCAGCCAAGCCGACAGGGAGGACACAGATACGCAGTATTTT. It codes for CASSQADREDTDTQYF.

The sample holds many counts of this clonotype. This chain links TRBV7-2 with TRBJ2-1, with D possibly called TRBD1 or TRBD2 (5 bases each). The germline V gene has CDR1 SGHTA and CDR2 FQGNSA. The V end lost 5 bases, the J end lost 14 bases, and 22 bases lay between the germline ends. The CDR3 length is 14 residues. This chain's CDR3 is CASSPVGRPDLEFF. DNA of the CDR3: TGTGCCAGCAGCCCCGTGGGACGGCCTGATCTAGAGTTCTTC.

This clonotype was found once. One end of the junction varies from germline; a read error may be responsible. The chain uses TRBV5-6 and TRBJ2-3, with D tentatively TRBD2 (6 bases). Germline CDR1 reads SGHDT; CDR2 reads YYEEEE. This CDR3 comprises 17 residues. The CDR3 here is CAISPAGRGRTTDTQYF. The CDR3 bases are TGTGCCATCAGCCCCGCAGGCCGGGGGAGAACCACAGATACGCAGTATTTT.

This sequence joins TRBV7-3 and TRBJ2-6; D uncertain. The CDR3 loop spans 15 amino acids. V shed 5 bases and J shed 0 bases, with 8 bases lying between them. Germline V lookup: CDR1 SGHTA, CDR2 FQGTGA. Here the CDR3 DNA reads TGTGCCAGCAGCGGATCCGTCTCTGGGGCCAACGTCCTGACTTTC. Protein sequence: CASSGSVSGANVLTF. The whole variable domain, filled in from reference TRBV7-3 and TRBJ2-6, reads GAGVSQTPSNKVTEKGKYVELRCDPISGHTALYWYRQSLGQGPEFLIYFQGTGAADDSGLPNDRFFAVRPEGSVSTLKIQRTERGDSAVYLCASSGSVSGANVLTFGAGSRLTVL.

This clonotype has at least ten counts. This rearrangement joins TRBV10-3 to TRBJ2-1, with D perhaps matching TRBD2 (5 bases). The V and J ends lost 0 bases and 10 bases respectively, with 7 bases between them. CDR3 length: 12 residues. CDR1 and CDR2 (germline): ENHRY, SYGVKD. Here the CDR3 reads CAISESAGEQFF. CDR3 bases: TGTGCCATCAGTGAGTCGGCGGGCGAGCAGTTCTTC.

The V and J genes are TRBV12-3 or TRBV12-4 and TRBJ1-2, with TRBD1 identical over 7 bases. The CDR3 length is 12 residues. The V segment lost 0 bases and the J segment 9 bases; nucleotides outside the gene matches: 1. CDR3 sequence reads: CASSLATGRYTF. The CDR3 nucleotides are TGTGCCAGCAGTTTAGCGACAGGGCGCTACACCTTC.